A single sample is the source of the 27 T cell receptor beta chains below, sequenced in a study of cytomegalovirus exposure and HLA in healthy donors. The PCR used 60 Vbeta and 13 Jbeta primers. TCRdb's table, derived via immunoSEQ multiplex PCR, lists solely in-frame clones and lacks some. The data contain some 130,000 clones, about 10% of them singletons. The material sequenced was PBMCs. The receptors here all came from a man aged 50 to 59 in good health and CMV-seronegative.

This clone was observed a few times. The chain carries TRBV30 and TRBJ1-5; D might be TRBD1 (5 bases). Germline loops: CDR1 GTSNPN, CDR2 SVGIG (reference sequence). The CDR3 runs to 15 residues. The V end lost 0 bases, the J end lost 4 bases, and 13 bases lay between the germline ends. Here the CDR3 DNA reads TGTGCCTGGAGTGTACCTCCAAGGGGAAATCAGCCCCAGCATTTT. Amino acids: CAWSVPPRGNQPQHF.

This clone came up a few times. The chain uses TRBV2 and TRBJ1-1, with 10 bases lining up with TRBD1. Losses at the gene ends were 6 bases for V and 3 bases for J; bases not matched to a gene: 7. The CDR3 has 15 residues. Germline V CDR1 and CDR2: SNHLY, FYNNEI. CDR3 sequence reads: CASRGGQGRYTEAFF. DNA of the CDR3: TGTGCCAGCAGGGGGGGACAGGGGCGGTACACTGAAGCTTTCTTT. The entire variable domain, with the rest obtained from reference TRBV2 and TRBJ1-1, is as follows: EPEVTQTPSHQVTQMGQEVILRCVPISNHLYFYWYRQILGQKVEFLVSFYNNEISEKSEIFDDQFSVERPDGSNFTLKIRSTKLEDSAMYFCASRGGQGRYTEAFFGQGTRLTVV.

This clone was seen more than once but under ten times. The V and J genes are TRBV5-1 and TRBJ1-2; D might be TRBD1 (6 bases). Trimming took off 1 base at V and 6 bases at J, with 10 bases between the two ends. CDR1 and CDR2 (germline): SGHRS, YFSETQ. The CDR3 sequence is 13 residues long. CDR3 nucleotides: TGCGCCAGCAGCTTGATCCAGGGGAATGGCTACACCTTC. Translation gives CASSLIQGNGYTF.

This clone was detected a few times. The V and J genes are TRBV7-3 and TRBJ2-5; maybe TRBD2 (5 bases). The CDR3 is made up of 13 amino acids. Germline assignment: CDR1 SGHTA and CDR2 FQGTGA. V lost 5 bases, J lost 5 bases, and 12 bases lay in between. CDR3 in amino acids: CASSGAEMETQYF. In DNA form, the CDR3 reads TGTGCCAGCAGCGGAGCGGAGATGGAGACCCAGTACTTC.

The chain is built from TRBV6-5 and TRBJ2-7; no reliable D call. Germline assignment: CDR1 MNHEY and CDR2 SVGAGI. V was cut by 2 bases and J by 4 bases, with 18 bases left in between. The CDR3 length is 16 residues. The CDR3 protein is CASSYTGASIGYEQYF. For the CDR3, the DNA is TGTGCCAGCAGTTACACCGGAGCCTCGATAGGATACGAGCAGTACTTC.

This chain connects TRBV29-1 to TRBJ2-2; 7 bases map to TRBD1. With 5 bases clipped from V and 6 bases from J, the junction kept 6 bases outside the gene matches. This CDR3 region has 13 residues. CDR1 and CDR2 (germline): SQVTM, ANQGSEA. CDR3 nucleotide sequence: TGCAGCGTTCGGCGGCAGGGGGCCGGGGAGCTGTTTTTT. Translated: CSVRRQGAGELFF.

This clone showed up just a few times. This chain uses TRBV7-3 with TRBJ2-1, with 7 bases lining up with TRBD2. This CDR3 is 15 amino acids long. Germline lookup yields CDR1 SGHTA and CDR2 FQGTGA. Unmatched junction bases numbered 7, after V lost 4 bases and J lost 4 bases. CDR3 amino acids: CASSSQGGAYNEQFF. As DNA, the CDR3 is TGTGCCAGCAGCTCCCAGGGAGGGGCATACAATGAGCAGTTCTTC.

The V call is TRBV30, the J call TRBJ1-2; unclear D gene. V gave up 5 bases and J gave up 8 bases, with 9 bases separating them. The CDR3 contains 10 residues. Germline loops: CDR1 GTSNPN, CDR2 SVGIG (reference sequence). CDR3 DNA: TGTGCCTGGGGTCCGGGGGGCTACACCTTC. Encoded protein: CAWGPGGYTF. Using reference TRBV30 and TRBJ1-2 for the parts outside the CDR3, the full variable domain is SQTIHQWPATLVQPVGSPLSLECTVEGTSNPNLYWYRQAAGRGLQLLFYSVGIGQISSEVPQNLSASRPQDRQFILSSKKLLLSDSGFYLCAWGPGGYTFGSGTRLTVV.

The genes are TRBV6-1 and TRBJ2-7; the D gene is possibly TRBD2 (7 bases). V dropped 2 bases and J dropped 2 bases, with 19 bases sitting between them. CDR1 and CDR2 (germline): MNHNS, SASEGT. The CDR3 is 17 amino acids. The DNA for the CDR3 is TGTGCCAGCAGTGAACCTTCCCGGGGGGCCTTAGCCTACGAGCAGTACTTC. Amino acid sequence: CASSEPSRGALAYEQYF.

This clone was picked up a small number of times. The chain links TRBV2 to TRBJ2-3, with D tentatively TRBD2 (5 bases). Germline CDR1 reads SNHLY; CDR2 reads FYNNEI. The CDR3 is made up of 15 amino acids. V was shortened by 8 bases and J by 1 base, with 16 bases between the two germline ends. The CDR3 reads CASVPLGVGTDTQYF. The DNA for the CDR3 is TGTGCCAGCGTCCCCCTCGGGGTGGGCACAGATACGCAGTATTTT.

This chain connects TRBV6-1 to TRBJ1-1; 8 nucleotides align to TRBD1. The CDR3 consists of 14 residues. V was pared by 4 bases and J by 3 bases, with 4 bases of the junction left unmatched. Germline values: CDR1 MNHNS, CDR2 SASEGT. The CDR3 DNA is TGTGCCAGCAGTGCCAGACAGGGGCACACTGAAGCTTTCTTT. Translating it yields CASSARQGHTEAFF.

This clone was seen only once. J is TRBJ1-1 and V is TRBV6-1; 8 positions agree with TRBD1. CDR1 and CDR2 (germline): MNHNS, SASEGT. CDR3 length: 16 amino acids. Losses at the gene ends were 3 bases for V and 1 base for J; bases not matched to a gene: 7. CDR3 sequence (DNA): TGTGCCAGCAGTGACCCGGGACAGGTCCCGAACACTGAAGCTTTCTTT. Translating gives CASSDPGQVPNTEAFF.

The V call is TRBV2, the J call TRBJ1-5, with D maybe TRBD1 (6 bases). The CDR3 is 14 amino acids. Germline CDR1 SNHLY, CDR2 FYNNEI. V lost 5 bases, J lost 0 bases, and 8 bases lay in between. The CDR3 region is CASSLQGSNQPQHF. In DNA, the CDR3 is TGTGCCAGCAGTCTACAGGGTAGCAATCAGCCCCAGCATTTT.

The V call is TRBV6-6, the J call TRBJ2-1; no clear D gene. Germline values: CDR1 MNHNY, CDR2 SVGAGI (reference sequence). This CDR3 comprises 14 residues. Trimming left V 2 bases short and J 0 bases short, with 5 bases between. CDR3 nucleotide sequence: TGTGCCAGCAGTTACAGGAGCTCCTACAATGAGCAGTTCTTC. This sequence encodes CASSYRSSYNEQFF.

The chain employs TRBV6-5 and TRBJ1-1, with TRBD1 matching over 7 bases. From germline, CDR1 is MNHEY and CDR2 SVGAGI. After removal of 7 bases from V and 0 bases from J, the junction contained 8 bases not matched to a gene. The CDR3 covers 15 residues. CDR3 loop: CASTTRQGVNTEAFF. The CDR3, as DNA: TGTGCCAGCACCACCCGGCAGGGGGTGAACACTGAAGCTTTCTTT.

The rearrangement uses TRBV19 and TRBJ1-1; D is perhaps TRBD1 (6 bases). This CDR3 comprises 14 residues. CDR1 is LNHDA, CDR2 SQIVND, per germline (reference sequence). Trimming cost V 5 bases and J 13 bases, with 23 bases left between them. The CDR3 loop is CASSPGGGPQGVFF. The CDR3 region has the DNA TGTGCCAGTAGTCCAGGTGGGGGCCCACAAGGGGTTTTCTTT.

Here the CDR3 reads CASSRHSNPIYGYTF. In DNA form, the CDR3 reads TGTGCCAGCAGCCGTCACTCGAACCCGATCTATGGCTACACCTTC. The V gene is TRBV7-9, the J gene TRBJ1-2, with D uncertain. Trimming took 5 bases from V and 4 from J, leaving 17 bases between them. Germline CDR1 is SEHNR and CDR2 is FQNEAQ (reference sequence). The CDR3 runs to 15 residues.

The table lists this clone with a few counts. The rearrangement uses TRBV9 and TRBJ2-4; TRBD1 or TRBD2 may be the D gene (7 bases each). The length of the CDR3 is 16 residues. The germline V gene has CDR1 SGDLS and CDR2 YYNGEE. Trimming left V 4 bases short and J 4 bases short, with 18 bases between. DNA for the CDR3: TGTGCCAGCAGCTTAGCGGGCGGGACAGAGAAAAACATTCAGTACTTC. Its protein product is CASSLAGGTEKNIQYF.

This clone was picked up a small number of times. This chain joins TRBV5-1 and TRBJ2-7; weak D call: TRBD2 (6 bases). V was pared by 5 bases and J by 4 bases, with 19 bases between. This CDR3 region has 15 residues. Germline lookup yields CDR1 SGHRS and CDR2 YFSETQ. The CDR3 region has the DNA TGCGCCAGCAGAGATGGAAGGGCAGGGACTTACGAGCAGTACTTC. This encodes CASRDGRAGTYEQYF. Filled out from reference TRBV5-1 and TRBJ2-7, the complete variable domain reads KAGVTQTPRYLIKTRGQQVTLSCSPISGHRSVSWYQQTPGQGLQFLFEYFSETQRNKGNFPGRFSGRQFSNSRSEMNVSTLELGDSALYLCASRDGRAGTYEQYFGPGTRLTVT.

This clone was counted a few times. The chain carries TRBV5-1 and TRBJ2-3, with 10 positions matching TRBD2. V lost 4 bases, J lost 3 bases, and 8 bases stayed unmatched. In germline, CDR1 is SGHRS, CDR2 YFSETQ. The CDR3 is made up of 16 amino acids. The CDR3 is CASSPPGLAFTDTQYF. The CDR3 DNA sequence: TGCGCCAGCAGCCCCCCGGGACTAGCGTTTACAGATACGCAGTATTTT.

This clone was counted only a few times. This chain connects TRBV21-1 to TRBJ1-1; the D segment call TRBD1 is taken from the table without a DNA check. TRBV21-1 has pseudogene status. This CDR3 is built from 14 residues. CDR3 sequence reads: CANPVIQGEAEAFF. CDR3 sequence (DNA): TGTGCCAATCCAGTAATACAGGGGGAGGCTGAAGCTTTCTTT.

This clone has a handful of counts. The rearrangement links TRBV5-1 to TRBJ2-1, with D hard to call. The CDR3 sequence is 14 residues long. The germline CDR1 and CDR2 sequences are SGHRS and YFSETQ. V was clipped by 9 bases and J by 1 base, with 14 bases between them. The CDR3: CATRPEPSYNEQFF. CDR3 nucleotide sequence: TGCGCCACCCGGCCGGAGCCTTCCTACAATGAGCAGTTCTTC. Full variable domain (remainder filled in from reference TRBV5-1 and TRBJ2-1): KAGVTQTPRYLIKTRGQQVTLSCSPISGHRSVSWYQQTPGQGLQFLFEYFSETQRNKGNFPGRFSGRQFSNSRSEMNVSTLELGDSALYLCATRPEPSYNEQFFGPGTRLTVL.

The CDR3 here is CASSSGLNTGELFF. CDR3 in DNA: TGTGCCAGCAGTTCGGGACTTAACACCGGGGAGCTGTTTTTT. The V gene is TRBV9, the J gene TRBJ2-2; maybe TRBD2 (6 bases). Trimming removed 5 bases from V and 2 bases from J, with 10 bases in between. The CDR3 runs to 14 residues. Germline V gives CDR1 SGDLS, CDR2 YYNGEE.

This clone was counted a few times. The genes are TRBV2 and TRBJ2-1; possible D gene TRBD2, 6 bases. Germline assignment: CDR1 SNHLY and CDR2 FYNNEI. V was shortened by 3 bases and J by 7 bases, with 13 bases between the two germline ends. The CDR3 is made up of 14 amino acids. The CDR3 nucleotides are TGTGCCAGCAGTGACCGGGACGGACTAAATGAGCAGTTCTTC. Its protein product is CASSDRDGLNEQFF.

The chain employs TRBV6-1 and TRBJ2-7; 7 bases align to TRBD2. The CDR3 runs to 14 residues. J gave up 4 bases and V 6 bases, and 9 bases lay outside the gene matches. Germline V gives CDR1 MNHNS, CDR2 SASEGT. The CDR3 nucleotides are TGTGCCAGCAGCGCCATTGGGGGGGTTTACGAGCAGTACTTC. Protein product: CASSAIGGVYEQYF.

The rearrangement links TRBV10-3 to TRBJ2-5; TRBD2 matches 10 bases. V lost 5 bases, J lost 4 bases, and 10 bases stayed unmatched. The CDR3 consists of 16 residues. Germline assignment: CDR1 ENHRY and CDR2 SYGVKD. The CDR3 region has the DNA TGTGCCATCAGTCGCTCTAGCGGGAGCGGTTCAGAGACCCAGTACTTC. This codes for CAISRSSGSGSETQYF.

This clone turned up a few times. The rearrangement uses TRBV19 and TRBJ1-1; D is ambiguous. There are 11 residues in the CDR3. Germline V gene data show CDR1 as LNHDA and CDR2 as SQIVND (reference sequence). V lost 11 bases, J lost 1 base, and 8 bases lay in between. The CDR3 is CASGSNTEAFF. For the CDR3, the DNA is TGTGCCTCCGGGTCGAACACTGAAGCTTTCTTT.